This T cell receptor beta chain came from a study of cytomegalovirus exposure and HLA in healthy donors. Sequenced by immunoSEQ multiplex PCR; TCRdb stores in-frame clones only, minus some. The sample holds 300,000 to 350,000 clones, 70% to 90% seen once. Germline CDR1 PRHDT, CDR2 FYEKMQ (reference sequence). CDR3 length: 13 residues. The V gene lost 5 bases and the J gene lost 4 bases, with 9 bases spanning the gap. Study-wide points: A list of 164 TCR beta chains associated with cytomegalovirus was given. Subsequent analysis showed first-cohort TCR clusters tending to co-occur in some 110 validation repertoires.

Concerning this clone itself: The antigen remains unidentified.

The chain has TRBV13 and TRBJ2-1; D perhaps matches TRBD1 (5 bases). This sequence originates from a man younger than 40 in good health and CMV-seronegative. Sequences were obtained from PBMCs. CDR3 nucleotides: TGTGCCAGCAGCCGCAACAGGTACAATGAGCAGTTCTTC. This sequence encodes CASSRNRYNEQFF.